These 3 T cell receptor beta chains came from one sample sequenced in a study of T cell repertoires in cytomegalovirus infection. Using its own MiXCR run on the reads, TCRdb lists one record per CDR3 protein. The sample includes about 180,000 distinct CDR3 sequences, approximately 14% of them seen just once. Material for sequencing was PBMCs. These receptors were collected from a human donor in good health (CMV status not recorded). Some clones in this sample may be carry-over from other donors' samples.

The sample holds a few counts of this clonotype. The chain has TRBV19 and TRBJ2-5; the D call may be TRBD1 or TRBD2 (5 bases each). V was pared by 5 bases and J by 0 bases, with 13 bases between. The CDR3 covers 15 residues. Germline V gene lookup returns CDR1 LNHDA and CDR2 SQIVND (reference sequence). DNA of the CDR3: TGTGCCAGTAGTTACCGACGGGGCAACCAAGAGACCCAGTACTTC. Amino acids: CASSYRRGNQETQYF.

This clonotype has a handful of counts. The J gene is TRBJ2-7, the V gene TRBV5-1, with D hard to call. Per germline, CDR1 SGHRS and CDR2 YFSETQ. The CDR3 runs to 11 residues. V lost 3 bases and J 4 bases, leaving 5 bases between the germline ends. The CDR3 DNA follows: TGCGCCAGCAGCTCTCGGTACGAGCAGTACTTC. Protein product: CASSSRYEQYF. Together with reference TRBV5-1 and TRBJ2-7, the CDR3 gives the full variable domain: KAGVTQTPRYLIKTRGQQVTLSCSPISGHRSVSWYQQTPGQGLQFLFEYFSETQRNKGNFPGRFSGRQFSNSRSEMNVSTLELGDSALYLCASSSRYEQYFGPGTRLTVT.

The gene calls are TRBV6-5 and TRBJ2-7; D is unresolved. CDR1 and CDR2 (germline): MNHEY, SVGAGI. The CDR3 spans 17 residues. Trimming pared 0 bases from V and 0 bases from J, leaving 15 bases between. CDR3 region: CASSYSIGGVSSYEQYF. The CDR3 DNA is TGTGCCAGCAGTTACTCGATCGGCGGCGTAAGCTCCTACGAGCAGTACTTC.